The 11 T cell receptor beta chains presented below share a single source sample, sequenced in a study of a mutant IDH1 vaccine in newly diagnosed glioma. These receptors' antigens are unknown. The table came from immunoSEQ multiplex PCR; TCRdb's copy has only in-frame clones and leaves some out. Seen here are about 94,000 clones, under 90% observed once, and the top ten hold approximately 0.8%. The time point was: week 47, end of study. It was 300 ug of mutant IDH1 20-mer peptide that made up each vaccine dose, given with topical imiquimod. This sample comprised PBMCs, obtained from a glioma patient whose treatment included an IDH1 peptide vaccine. The origin of the receptors is a woman in her fifties or sixties with glioma.

The V gene is TRBV4-1, the J gene TRBJ2-6, with D perhaps matching TRBD1 or TRBD2 (5 bases each). Trimming removed 4 bases at V and 0 bases at J, with 16 bases between. Germline V gives CDR1 MGHRA, CDR2 YSYEKL. The length of the CDR3 is 18 residues. The CDR3 sequence: CASSPDGAANSGANVLTF. The CDR3 DNA reads as TGCGCCAGCAGCCCCGACGGGGCGGCCAACTCTGGGGCCAACGTCCTGACTTTC.

CDR3 nucleotide sequence: TGTGCCAGCAGTCAACGGGGCCCCCCGATCTCCTACGAGCAGTACTTC. Translated, it gives CASSQRGPPISYEQYF. The rearrangement joins TRBV7-9 to TRBJ2-7; D could derive from TRBD1 or TRBD2 (5 bases each). Trimming pared 6 bases from V and 0 bases from J, leaving 18 bases between. Looked up from germline, CDR1 is SEHNR and CDR2 is FQNEAQ (reference sequence). CDR3 length: 16 amino acids.

CDR3 sequence reads: CASSGFRDPSYEQYF. DNA of the CDR3: TGTGCCAGCAGCGGGTTCCGGGACCCTTCCTACGAGCAGTACTTC. J is TRBJ2-7 and V is TRBV11-2; D may match TRBD1 or TRBD2 (5 bases each). From germline, CDR1 is SGHAT and CDR2 FQNNGV. This CDR3 comprises 15 residues. Trimming took off 5 bases at V and 1 base at J, with 15 bases between the two ends.

The genes are TRBV16 and TRBJ1-1; D possibly corresponds to TRBD1 (6 bases). The CDR3 totals 13 residues. V shed 2 bases and J shed 8 bases, with 12 bases lying between them. Looked up from germline, CDR1 is KGHSY and CDR2 is FQNENV. The CDR3 DNA reads TGTGCCAGCAGCCAAAACTCAGGGGCAGAAGCTTTCTTT. Protein: CASSQNSGAEAFF.

This clone was seen a single time. The J gene is TRBJ1-2, the V gene TRBV4-1, with D perhaps matching TRBD1 (5 bases). Per the germline V gene, CDR1 is MGHRA and CDR2 is YSYEKL. Trimming removed 1 base from V and 3 bases from J, with 12 bases in between. The CDR3 is 15 residues long. The CDR3 loop reads CASSQGRGADYGYTF. In DNA, the CDR3 is TGCGCCAGCAGCCAAGGTAGGGGCGCAGACTATGGCTACACCTTC.

The gene calls are TRBV27 and TRBJ2-5; 10 bases match TRBD2. The CDR3 runs to 15 residues. V lost 6 bases to trimming and J lost 5 bases; unmatched junction nucleotides: 9. CDR1 is MNHEY, CDR2 SMNVEV, per germline (reference sequence). CDR3 loop: CASRLAGGGGETQYF. CDR3 coding DNA: TGTGCCAGCAGATTAGCGGGAGGCGGCGGGGAGACCCAGTACTTC.

This chain joins TRBV11-2 and TRBJ1-5; unclear D gene. Germline V gene lookup returns CDR1 SGHAT and CDR2 FQNNGV. This CDR3 comprises 13 residues. V was shortened by 2 bases and J by 4 bases, with 6 bases between the two germline ends. The CDR3 DNA reads as TGTGCCAGCAGCTTACAGACGAATCAGCCCCAGCATTTT. Translating gives CASSLQTNQPQHF.

The rearrangement joins TRBV11-2 to TRBJ1-2; D not resolved. The germline gives CDR1 SGHAT, CDR2 FQNNGV. The CDR3 has 12 residues. V gave up 1 base and J gave up 5 bases, with 5 bases separating them. The CDR3 DNA is TGTGCCAGCAGCTTAGGTACTTATGGCTACACCTTC. Protein: CASSLGTYGYTF.

This rearrangement joins TRBV6-1 to TRBJ1-2; D uncertain. CDR1 and CDR2 from the germline V gene are MNHNS and SASEGT. The CDR3 sequence is 15 residues long. With 1 base removed from V and 3 bases from J, the gap between germline ends came to 12 bases. CDR3 region: CASSEGGRVHYGYTF. The CDR3 DNA reads TGTGCCAGCAGTGAAGGCGGGAGGGTCCACTATGGCTACACCTTC.

The rearrangement uses TRBV7-6 and TRBJ1-2; perhaps TRBD1 as D (6 bases). This CDR3 spans 15 amino acids. Trimming pared 4 bases from V and 8 bases from J, leaving 20 bases between. Germline V CDR1 and CDR2: SGHVS, FNYEAQ. In DNA form, the CDR3 reads TGTGCCAGCAGCTCTCACCGAACGGGGGCGGGAGGCTACACCTTC. Amino acid sequence: CASSSHRTGAGGYTF.

The chain joins TRBV6-5 to TRBJ1-6; D ambiguous. This CDR3 region has 16 residues. Trimming pared 2 bases from V and 0 bases from J, leaving 8 bases between. Germline values: CDR1 MNHEY, CDR2 SVGAGI. CDR3 amino acids: CASSYGRSSYNSPLHF. CDR3 DNA: TGTGCCAGCAGTTACGGGCGGAGCTCCTATAATTCACCCCTCCACTTT.